This TCR beta chain emerged from a study of blood T cell repertoires in COVID-19 (dated by TCRdb to the early 2020s). Looking at the study overall: Samples from collaborators originated in the United States, Italy and Spain and spanned both the acute and convalescent phases of COVID-19. The prospective study material was composed of cDNA or gDNA derived from T cells, B-cell-depleted T cells, or PBMCs. Where available, HLA class I and class II types were taken from metadata supplied by the sample provider and were not determined by assay-based typing. The samples were drawn from the first 160 participants of the ongoing ImmuneRACE study and from 1,254 subjects provided by 6 global collaborators. The repertoires were made available in a free public database intended to serve as a resource for research on the immune response to SARS-CoV-2. Subjects who had been exposed to COVID-19, were actively infected with it, or had recovered from it provided the deeply sampled blood TCRbeta repertoires that made up the dataset. A de-identified subject ID, COVID-19 status, age in years and sex were almost always included in the sample metadata. Beyond this particular receptor, the publication reports: The quantity of clinical and demographic metadata differed by source and by participant and was supplied without curation.

Each collaborating institution followed its own protocols to collect whole blood in K2EDTA tubes. Collaborator samples were shipped for TCRbeta analysis as frozen whole blood, isolated PBMCs, or DNA extracted from either sample type. TCRbeta CDR3 regions were amplified from genomic DNA by means of the immunoSEQ Assay, a bias-controlled multiplex PCR. From the authors' description of their analysis: Nucleated cell counts per sample were estimated from amplification of reference gene primers within the assay. Sequence reads were collapsed and filtered to measure the absolute abundance of every unique TCRbeta CDR3 rearrangement. Productive Simpson clonality was computed per sample as the square root of Simpson's diversity index over productive rearrangements. TCRdb retrieved this table from immuneACCESS and kept in-frame rearrangements only. Not all clones are present; in checked studies, unresolved V genes account for under half, and no reason is known for the remainder. V, J and clone size are taken as reported in that table, and D and trimming were inferred from the DNA itself. The sample table records about 190,000 clones; about nine tenths of these occur just once. Jointly, the top ten make up roughly 1.6% of the sample.

V loses 5 bases at its end and J loses 3 bases; junction bases beyond the gene matches: 8. CDR1 and CDR2 (SGHAT, FQNNGV) derive from the germline V gene. CDR3 length: 15 amino acids, cysteine to phenylalanine. The sequence is cut down to CDR3 DNA, 45 bases in frame from base 1. Comments on this clone: This receptor's antigen is unknown. No much larger clone is present one base from it, and per-base qualities are unavailable.

Sequenced: peripheral blood. The chain uses TRBV11-2 and TRBJ2-3; 7 nucleotides in the junction match TRBD1. The TCR originated in a man aged 18 to 35 with active or convalescent COVID-19. The CDR3 protein sequence reads: CASSGFRQGTDTQYF. At the DNA level, the sequence is TGTGCCAGCAGCGGATTTAGACAGGGTACAGATACGCAGTATTTT.